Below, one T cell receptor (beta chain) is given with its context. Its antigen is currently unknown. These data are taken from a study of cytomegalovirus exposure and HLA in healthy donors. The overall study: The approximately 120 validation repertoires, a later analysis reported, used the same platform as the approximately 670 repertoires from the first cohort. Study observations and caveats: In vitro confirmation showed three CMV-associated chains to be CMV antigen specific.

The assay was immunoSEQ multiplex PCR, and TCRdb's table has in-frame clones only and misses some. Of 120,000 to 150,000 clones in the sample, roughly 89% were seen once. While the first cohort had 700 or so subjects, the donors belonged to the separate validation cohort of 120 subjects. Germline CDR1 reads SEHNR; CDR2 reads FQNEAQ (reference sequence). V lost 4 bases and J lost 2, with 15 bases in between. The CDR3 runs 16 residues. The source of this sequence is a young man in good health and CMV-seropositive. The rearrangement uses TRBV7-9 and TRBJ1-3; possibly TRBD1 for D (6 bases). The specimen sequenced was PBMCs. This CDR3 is CASSSIRQDTGNTIYF. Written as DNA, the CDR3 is TGTGCCAGCAGCTCGATCCGACAGGATACTGGAAACACCATATATTTT.